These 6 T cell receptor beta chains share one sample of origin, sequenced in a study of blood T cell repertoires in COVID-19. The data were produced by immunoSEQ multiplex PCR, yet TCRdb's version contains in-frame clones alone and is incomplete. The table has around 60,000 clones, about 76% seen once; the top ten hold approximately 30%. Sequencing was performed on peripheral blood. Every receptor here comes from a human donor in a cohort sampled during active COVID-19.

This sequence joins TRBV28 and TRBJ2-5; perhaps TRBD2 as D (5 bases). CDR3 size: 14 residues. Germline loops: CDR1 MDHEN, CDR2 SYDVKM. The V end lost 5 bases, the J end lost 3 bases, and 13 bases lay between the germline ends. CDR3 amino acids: CASSHPLGKETQYF. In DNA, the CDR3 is TGTGCCAGCAGTCACCCCCTCGGGAAAGAGACCCAGTACTTC.

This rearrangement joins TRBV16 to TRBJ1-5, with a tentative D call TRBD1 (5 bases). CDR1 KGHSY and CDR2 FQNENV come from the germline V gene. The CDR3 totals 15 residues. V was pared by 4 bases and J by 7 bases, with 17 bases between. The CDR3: CASSRMVRGEQPQHF. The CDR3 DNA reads TGTGCCAGCAGCCGGATGGTGCGGGGGGAACAGCCCCAGCATTTT.

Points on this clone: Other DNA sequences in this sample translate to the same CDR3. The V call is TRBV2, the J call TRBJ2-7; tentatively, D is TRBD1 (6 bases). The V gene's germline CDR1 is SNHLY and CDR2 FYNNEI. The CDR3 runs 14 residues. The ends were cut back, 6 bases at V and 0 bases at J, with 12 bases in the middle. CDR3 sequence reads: CASRADRSSYEQYF. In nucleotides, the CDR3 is TGTGCCAGCAGAGCCGACAGGAGCTCCTACGAGCAGTACTTC.

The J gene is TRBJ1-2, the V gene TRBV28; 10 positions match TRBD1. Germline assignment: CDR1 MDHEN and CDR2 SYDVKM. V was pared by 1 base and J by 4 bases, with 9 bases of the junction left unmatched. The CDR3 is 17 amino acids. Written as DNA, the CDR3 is TGTGCCAGCAGTTTATTACGACAGGGGGCGCAGGGCTATGGCTACACCTTC. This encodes CASSLLRQGAQGYGYTF.

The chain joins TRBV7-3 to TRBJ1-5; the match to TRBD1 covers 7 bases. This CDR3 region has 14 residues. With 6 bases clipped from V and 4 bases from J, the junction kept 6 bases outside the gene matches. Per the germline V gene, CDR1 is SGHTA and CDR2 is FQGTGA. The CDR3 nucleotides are TGTGCCAGCAGAGGGACAGCCGGTAATCAGCCCCAGCATTTT. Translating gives CASRGTAGNQPQHF.

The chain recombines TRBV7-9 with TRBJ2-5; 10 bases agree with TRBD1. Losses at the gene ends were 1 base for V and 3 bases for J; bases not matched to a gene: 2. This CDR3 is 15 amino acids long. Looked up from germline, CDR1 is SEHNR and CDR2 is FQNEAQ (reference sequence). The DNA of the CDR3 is TGTGCCAGCAGCTTAGGGGACAGGGGAGAAGAGACCCAGTACTTC. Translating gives CASSLGDRGEETQYF.